This T cell receptor beta chain was recorded in a study of CD8+CD57+ T cells in acquired aplastic anemia. Genomic DNA was employed as the template in profiling TCR beta VDJ and CDR3. TCRdb re-analysed the reads in MiXCR, keeping a single row per CDR3 protein. Seen here are just over 150,000 distinct CDR3 sequences, roughly 48% observed once, and the top ten hold around a third. Patients chosen for sequencing had shown CD8+CD57+ cell expansion by flow cytometry. This clonotype appeared a few times. V lost 2 bases and J 4 bases, leaving 9 bases between the germline ends. Germline V gives CDR1 SQVTM, CDR2 ANQGSEA. There are 12 residues in the CDR3.

This receptor was taken from a human donor with aplastic anemia. V is TRBV29-1 and J is TRBJ2-7, with D uncertain. What was sequenced was sorted CD4+, CD8+, or CD8+CD57+ T cells (not recorded which) from PBMCs. As DNA, the CDR3 is TGCAGCGTTGAATTCGTAGGTTACGAGCAGTACTTC. Its translation is CSVEFVGYEQYF.